These 18 T cell receptor beta chains were all obtained from the same sample, sequenced in a study of blood T cells in healthy people across ages. Using a J-beta primer mix together with a sample-barcoded 5' primer, a second PCR was run for 7 to 11 cycles. TCRdb passed the 5' RACE reads through MiXCR, listing each CDR3 protein once. The sample has roughly 800,000 distinct CDR3 sequences; roughly 50% are singletons. The sample was blood. The receptors here all came from a man aged 25 to 45 in good health.

The chain links TRBV13 to TRBJ2-5, with 7 bases identical to TRBD2. The CDR3 loop spans 14 amino acids. Germline trimming cut 6 bases from V and 2 bases from J; bases unmatched to any gene: 6. Germline V lookup: CDR1 PRHDT, CDR2 FYEKMQ (reference sequence). The CDR3 here is CASSARTRQETQYF. The CDR3 region has the DNA TGTGCCAGCAGTGCTAGGACTAGACAAGAGACCCAGTACTTC.

The chain has TRBV7-2 and TRBJ1-2; 9 bases align to TRBD1. Germline loops: CDR1 SGHTA, CDR2 FQGNSA. This CDR3 has 17 residues. Trimming at V came to 4 bases and at J to 4 bases, leaving 13 bases not matched to a gene. The CDR3 sequence: CASSSQASGTGLYGYTF. In DNA, the CDR3 is TGTGCCAGCAGCTCCCAAGCCTCCGGGACAGGGCTCTATGGCTACACCTTC.

This sequence joins TRBV20-1 and TRBJ2-7; TRBD2 matches at 9 bases. With V trimmed by 4 bases and J by 0 bases, 10 bases remained unmatched. CDR3 length: 16 residues. Looked up from germline, CDR1 is DFQATT and CDR2 is SNEGSKA (reference sequence). CDR3 sequence reads: CSATVRLAGTSYEQYF. Here the CDR3 DNA reads TGCAGTGCTACCGTCCGGCTAGCGGGAACCTCCTACGAGCAGTACTTC.

The sample holds one count of this clonotype. The V and J genes are TRBV3-1 and TRBJ2-4; the D gene is possibly TRBD2 (6 bases). TRBJ2-5 explains the end of the DNA better; the J call may be wrong. The CDR3 sequence is 16 residues long. Germline assignment: CDR1 LGHDT and CDR2 YNNKEL (reference sequence). The DNA of the CDR3 is TGTGCCAGCAGCCAAAACCGGGACTGGGGATTGGAGACCCAGTACTTC. Translation: CASSQNRDWGLETQYF.

This sequence joins TRBV27 and TRBJ2-1; TRBD2 aligns across 7 bases. After removal of 8 bases from V and 5 bases from J, the junction contained 12 bases not matched to a gene. From germline, CDR1 is MNHEY and CDR2 SMNVEV (reference sequence). The CDR3 has 15 amino acids. In DNA form, the CDR3 reads TGTGCCAGCCAATCCAGCGGGAAGGGACACAATGAGCAGTTCTTC. Translation: CASQSSGKGHNEQFF.

This chain connects TRBV5-5 to TRBJ1-2, with 7 positions matching TRBD1. Germline trimming cut 3 bases from V and 4 bases from J; bases unmatched to any gene: 3. Per the germline V gene, CDR1 is SGHKS and CDR2 is YYEKEE (reference sequence). There are 13 residues in the CDR3. The CDR3 protein is CASSWDSGYGYTF. CDR3 nucleotides: TGTGCCAGCAGCTGGGACAGTGGCTATGGCTACACCTTC. The full variable domain, its missing parts supplied by reference TRBV5-5 and TRBJ1-2, is DAGVTQSPTHLIKTRGQQVTLRCSPISGHKSVSWYQQVLGQGPQFIFQYYEKEERGRGNFPDRFSARQFPNYSSELNVNALLLGDSALYLCASSWDSGYGYTFGSGTRLTVV.

CDR3 in amino acids: CASSVRGGGTYEQYF. In nucleotides, the CDR3 is TGTGCCAGCAGCGTAAGAGGGGGGGGTACCTACGAGCAGTACTTC. The V and J genes are TRBV9 and TRBJ2-4; weak D call: TRBD2 (7 bases). The better agreement between TRBJ2-7 and the DNA end casts doubt on the J call. This CDR3 has 15 residues. CDR1 and CDR2 (germline): SGDLS, YYNGEE.

The sample holds a few counts of this clonotype. This chain joins TRBV7-2 and TRBJ1-1; D remains ambiguous. V was trimmed by 3 bases and J by 0 bases, leaving 11 bases between them. The CDR3 extends over 15 amino acids. CDR1 SGHTA and CDR2 FQGNSA come from the germline V gene. CDR3 sequence (DNA): TGTGCCAGCAGCTTCGCGGTCAGCATGAACACTGAAGCTTTCTTT. This codes for CASSFAVSMNTEAFF.

This clonotype was seen only a few times. The chain is built from TRBV7-2 and TRBJ2-1; the D call may be TRBD1 or TRBD2 (6 bases each). The CDR3 is 14 amino acids. Germline V CDR1 and CDR2: SGHTA, FQGNSA. V dropped 5 bases and J dropped 6 bases, with 14 bases sitting between them. The CDR3 DNA follows: TGTGCCAGCAGCCCAAGGGGGGCTGGCAATGAGCAGTTCTTC. This translates into CASSPRGAGNEQFF.

The chain joins TRBV11-2 to TRBJ2-1; no clear D gene. Germline V CDR1 and CDR2: SGHAT, FQNNGV. This CDR3 spans 16 amino acids. The germline V and J ends were trimmed by 3 bases and 0 bases, with 12 bases remaining between them. CDR3 sequence: CASSFMAESSYNEQFF. The CDR3 DNA reads TGTGCCAGCAGCTTTATGGCGGAAAGCTCCTACAATGAGCAGTTCTTC.

The rearrangement uses TRBV10-3 and TRBJ2-5, with 12 bases identical to TRBD1. CDR3 size: 15 residues. Germline V lookup: CDR1 ENHRY, CDR2 SYGVKD. J gave up 5 bases and V 10 bases, and 11 bases lay outside the gene matches. CDR3 coding DNA: TGTGCCACCTTCGAGGGGACAGGGGGCAGGGAGACCCAGTACTTC. Amino acid sequence: CATFEGTGGRETQYF.

CDR3 in DNA: TGTGCCAGCAGGGTCGGGACTAAGGCTGAAGAGACCCAGTTCTTC. Its translation: CASRVGTKAEETQFF. This sequence joins TRBV6-6 and TRBJ2-1, with 7 nucleotides matching TRBD2. Germline V gene lookup returns CDR1 MNHNY and CDR2 SVGAGI (reference sequence). The CDR3 covers 15 residues. V gave up 6 bases and J gave up 13 bases; unmatched junction bases: 18.

The chain recombines TRBV14 with TRBJ2-7, with D hard to call. CDR3 length equals 13 residues. Trimming removed 2 bases from V and 0 bases from J, with 5 bases in between. Germline V CDR1 and CDR2: SGHDN, FVKESK. The CDR3 is CASSQRYSYEQYF. In DNA, the CDR3 is TGTGCCAGCAGCCAACGGTACTCCTACGAGCAGTACTTC.

The chain recombines TRBV12-3 or TRBV12-4 with TRBJ2-1; D is possibly TRBD1 or TRBD2 (5 bases each). CDR3 length: 11 amino acids. Trimming took 7 bases from V and 13 from J, leaving 14 bases between them. This chain's CDR3 is CASTDSGGQFF. The CDR3 DNA follows: TGTGCCAGCACCGACAGCGGAGGACAGTTCTTC.

The V call is TRBV10-3, the J call TRBJ2-7; D is tentatively TRBD1 or TRBD2 (6 bases each). Trimming stripped 8 bases from V and 2 bases from J, with 19 bases between. The CDR3 runs 15 residues. Germline CDR1 and CDR2: ENHRY and SYGVKD. CDR3 bases: TGTGCCATCCGCCGGGGGCTGAGGGATACCTACGAGCAGTACTTC. Its protein product is CAIRRGLRDTYEQYF.

The chain is built from TRBV4-1 and TRBJ1-2; D is possibly TRBD1 (6 bases). This CDR3 spans 17 amino acids. The germline CDR1 and CDR2 sequences are MGHRA and YSYEKL. V gave up 1 base and J gave up 2 bases, with 17 bases separating them. The CDR3 loop is CASSQVRGQSLNYGYTF. CDR3 coding DNA: TGCGCCAGCAGCCAAGTTCGGGGACAATCCCTAAACTATGGCTACACCTTC.

The chain uses TRBV27 and TRBJ1-1; D not certain. The CDR3 length is 13 residues. Trimming shortened V by 5 bases and J by 2 bases, and 9 bases separated the two germline ends. CDR1 is MNHEY, CDR2 SMNVEV, per germline (reference sequence). The CDR3 DNA follows: TGTGCCAGCAGTCCCCAGATTAACACTGAAGCTTTCTTT. This codes for CASSPQINTEAFF.

This clonotype occurred a few times. The chain links TRBV6-1 to TRBJ2-6; D gene unclear. This CDR3 has 15 amino acids. Germline CDR1 is MNHNS and CDR2 is SASEGT. V lost 7 bases and J 4 bases, leaving 14 bases between the germline ends. The CDR3 is CASTEAASGANVLTF. Written as DNA, the CDR3 is TGTGCCAGCACCGAGGCCGCGTCGGGGGCCAACGTCCTGACTTTC.